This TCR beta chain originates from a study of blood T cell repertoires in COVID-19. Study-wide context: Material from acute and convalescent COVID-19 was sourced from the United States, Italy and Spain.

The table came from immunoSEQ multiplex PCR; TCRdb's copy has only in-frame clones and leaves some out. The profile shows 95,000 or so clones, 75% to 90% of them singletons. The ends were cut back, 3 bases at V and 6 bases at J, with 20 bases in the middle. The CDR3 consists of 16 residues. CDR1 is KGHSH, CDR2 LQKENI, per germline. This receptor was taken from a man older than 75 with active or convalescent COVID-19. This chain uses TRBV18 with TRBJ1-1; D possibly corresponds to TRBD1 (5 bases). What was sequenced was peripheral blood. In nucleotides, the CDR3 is TGTGCCAGCTCACCGCCCTCTCGGGGGACCTTAGCTGAAGCTTTCTTT. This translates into CASSPPSRGTLAEAFF.